This T cell receptor beta chain was identified in a study of cytomegalovirus exposure and HLA in healthy donors. Germline assignment: CDR1 SGHAT and CDR2 FQNNGV. Trimming removed 5 bases from V and 1 base from J; junction bases left unmatched: 13. This CDR3 has 18 amino acids. The table lists this clone with a few counts. No antigen is known for it. The validation cohort, a group of over a hundred subjects, included the donors and was separate from the approximately 650-subject first cohort. Study-wide findings and caveats: For cytomegalovirus status, the classifier reportedly gave diagnoses with high specificity and sensitivity. Researchers counted around 180 TCR beta chains as cytomegalovirus-associated.

Generated by immunoSEQ multiplex PCR, the TCRdb table keeps only in-frame clones and is missing some. The sample carries under 300,000 clones, about 86% recorded once. The clonotype was recovered from a woman aged 30 to 39 in good health and CMV-seropositive. Specimen: PBMCs. This chain uses TRBV11-2 with TRBJ2-4; 8 bases align to TRBD2. Written as DNA, the CDR3 is TGTGCCAGCAGCCAGGGACTAGTCAGGGAGGTTGCCAAAAACATTCAGTACTTC. Translating gives CASSQGLVREVAKNIQYF.